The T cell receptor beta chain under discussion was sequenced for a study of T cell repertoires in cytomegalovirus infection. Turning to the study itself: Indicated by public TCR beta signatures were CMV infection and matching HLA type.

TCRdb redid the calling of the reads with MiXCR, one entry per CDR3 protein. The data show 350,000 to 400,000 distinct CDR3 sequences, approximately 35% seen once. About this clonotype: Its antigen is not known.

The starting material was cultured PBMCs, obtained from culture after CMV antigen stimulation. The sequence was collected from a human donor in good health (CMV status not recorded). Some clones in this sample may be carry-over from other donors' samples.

This CDR3 is CASSQQGSGANVLTF. The CDR3 DNA reads TGCGCCAGCAGCCAACAGGGCTCTGGGGCCAACGTCCTGACTTTC. The chain recombines TRBV4-3 with TRBJ2-6; TRBD1 might be the D (5 bases). The germline V gene encodes CDR1 LGHNA and CDR2 YSLEER. Trimming took off 2 bases at V and 0 bases at J, with 5 bases between the two ends. This CDR3 contains 15 residues.